This T cell receptor beta chain was identified during a study of cytomegalovirus exposure and HLA in healthy donors (TCRdb year 2017). In terms of the full investigation: An earlier analysis of roughly 630 of the donors reported 276 Gb of sequence data and around 120 million unique TCR beta sequences from 150 million to 200 million T cells. An early release that covered some 640 HLA-typed donors contained 250 to 350 gigabases of sequencing data and tens of millions of unique TCR sequences. A later analysis re-analyzed previously published TCR beta repertoires from 660 or so donors and added high-resolution HLA genotyping to study TCR occurrence patterns. Donor age, sex, ethnicity and CMV serostatus were compiled together with the repertoire data. The later analysis used no new phenotypic data to find candidate immune exposures, relying instead on TCR beta sequences and their occurrence across donors. The T cell repertoires of 700 or so subjects were profiled by immunosequencing and related to cytomegalovirus serostatus. The aim of the study was to test whether cataloging public T cell receptors could identify signatures of past pathogen exposure. Of the roughly 400 genotyped donors, 80% to 90% were placed in the genetic ancestry cluster associated with self-reported Caucasian donors. Typing coverage varied by locus: roughly 620-630 donors for A, B, C, DRB1 and DQB1; roughly 500 for DQA1; some 610 for DPA1; 450 to 480 for DPB1. About five DR-DQ haplotypes were treated as single units for association and clustering because of strong linkage in the cohort. An earlier analysis of 587 of the donors applied high-throughput TCR beta sequencing to assess whether each TCR beta V gene segment acted as functional or pseudogenic. On average, 235,054 unique TCR beta nucleotide sequences were sequenced per donor among 300 to 500 genotyped donors of the cohort, with 15% to 20% of those sequences being non-productive. Class I and class II HLA loci were covered by the typing at four-digit resolution. Besides the first cohort of hundreds of subjects, a separate validation cohort made up of over 95 different subjects was used. The study combined high-throughput TCR immunosequencing, statistical association of individual TCRs with disease status, and machine learning to predict cytomegalovirus infection status. A later genetic analysis used genome-wide SNP genotypes for 398 of the 666 donors, treating that subset as a discovery cohort. Every discovery cohort repertoire had been produced on one sequencing platform.

Libraries were built with the immunoSEQ multiplex PCR assay. For the multiplex PCR, a mixture combining 60 forward primers for TCR Vbeta segments and 13 reverse primers for TCR Jbeta segments was used. Amplification of the CDR3 region of rearranged TCR beta genes was performed with a multiplex PCR assay on genomic DNA. The Illumina HiSeq System was used to sequence the amplified TCR beta libraries as 87-base-pair reads. The original methods were these. Across the 670 or so repertoires, a later analysis counted tens of millions of unique TCR beta chains, around 11 million of which were shared by at least two donors. A nearest-neighbor algorithm error-corrected the raw reads and collapsed the reads into unique sequences, merging closely related sequences to remove PCR and sequencing errors. Alignment of CDR3 sequences to IMGT reference sequences was used to assign V, D and J gene segments. Each retained sequence needed at least a six-nucleotide match to both a V gene segment and a J gene segment. A rearrangement counted as productive if the CDR3 had no stop codons and remained in frame with V and J, and every other rearrangement counted as non-productive. CDR3 was defined by IMGT convention, running from the second conserved V-encoded cysteine to the conserved J-encoded phenylalanine. Sequences without an unambiguous match to a single V gene segment were excluded from the earlier analysis of a few hundred of the donors. An earlier analysis of 450 to 650 of the donors called V segments functional above 56.7% productive rearrangements and segregating when the between-donor standard deviation exceeded 5%. A statistical classification framework was developed to diagnose cytomegalovirus status using the catalog of TCR beta chain sequences. In a later analysis, V and J genes were assigned by comparing TCR nucleotide sequences against IMGT/GENE-DB human TR gene sequences. The TCRdist pipeline was used in a later analysis to assign CDR3 sequences and most-parsimonious VDJ recombination scenarios. In a later analysis, every TCR beta chain was defined by the combination of its CDR3 amino acid sequence and its V-gene family, and reads without a unique V-gene family were dropped. To address suspected cross-contamination and a sequencing artifact, a later analysis removed over 500 highly shared, low-generation-probability nucleotide sequences. A later analysis calculated a clonal expansion index for each public chain from normalized within-repertoire ranks of inferred template counts. In a later analysis, generation probabilities were computed using a VDJ recombination model fitted to out-of-frame rearrangements, and the results were checked against IGoR. Hypergeometric tests were used in a later analysis to score TCR-TCR, TCR-HLA and TCR-CMV co-occurrence, with a repertoire-size bias correction applied to the TCR pairs. A later analysis estimated false discovery rates by permuting HLA or CMV assignments 20 times. A later analysis grouped co-occurring TCRs with DBSCAN, adding TCRdist sequence similarity when clustering within HLA-allele-positive subsets. Repertoires with fewer than 30,000 or more than 120,000 public chains were left out of co-occurrence clustering, as were five repertoires with anomalous nucleotide sharing. The immuneACCESS repertoire file appears here via TCRdb, limited to in-frame rearrangements. These files lack a portion of the clones; in checked studies, under half of the deficit traces to unresolved V genes, and the cause of the others is not known. The DNA was the basis for D and trimming; V, J and clone size are from that table. The sample includes around 120,000 clones, with approximately 70% observed a single time. The ten largest clonotypes hold about 11% of the sample.

As concerns this clone: No antigen is known for it. No base qualities exist here, and no much larger clone lies one base off it.

The cohort comprised around 700 healthy bone marrow donors. At the time of sampling, all cohort members were nominally healthy, though unrecorded immune exposures were likely present. The donor tested CMV seropositive, placing the donor among the roughly 300 seropositive members of the cohort. A peripheral blood sample was provided by each donor, and peripheral blood mononuclear cells were used for TCR beta sequencing. Genomic DNA extraction from the blood cell samples was performed with the Qiagen DNeasy Blood Extraction Kit. The CDR1 and CDR2 encoded by the germline V gene (reference sequence) are SGHNT and YYREEE. Germline trimming: 4 bases from V, 0 bases from J; junction bases outside gene matches: 3. Counted from cysteine to phenylalanine, this CDR3 has 17 amino acids. CDR3 DNA is the only sequence kept; it has 51 bases, read in frame from the first base. General findings and caveats noted by the study authors: A later analysis associated 15,000 to 20,000 TCR beta sequences with specific HLA alleles at a false discovery rate of 0.05. In this cohort, only TCR beta chains were sequenced, and detectable features were limited by the absence of alpha or paired-chain data. The earlier analysis of about 600 of the donors excluded 15 to 20 rarely observed V segments, including chromosome 9 orphons, because counts were too low. A further reported finding was that TCR beta sequences accurately predicted the HLA-A and HLA-B alleles for most subjects in the first cohort. In a later analysis, several top co-occurrence clusters were reported to appear linked to parvovirus B19, influenza, CMV and Epstein-Barr virus. In a later analysis, the rate of TCR association differed among HLA loci, with DRB1 alleles having the most associated TCRs and HLA-C alleles having the fewest. In the study, 150 to 200 TCR beta chains were listed as associated with cytomegalovirus. When HLA alleles, especially DR and DQ, strongly co-occurred, TCR associations were difficult to assign to individual alleles. Across donors, most TCR sequences were observed very rarely, whereas some public TCRs were present in many individuals. In an earlier analysis of over 550 of the donors, most TCR beta V segments were observed in productive rearrangements about 90% or about 30% of the time, broadly matching IMGT annotations. The classifier was reported to diagnose cytomegalovirus status with high specificity and sensitivity in both the original and validation cohorts. Immune exposure information for the cohort was limited to CMV serostatus. Correlated functional status among segregating V segments might be attributable to linkage disequilibrium, but an unknown experimental factor could not be ruled out. HLA typing was unavailable for some donors at each locus, so association tests used only the typed subset. The authors suggested that the approach could potentially be extended to other disease states and immunological phenotypes. According to a later analysis, most CMV-associated TCR beta chains appeared to be HLA-restricted, and the HLA associations seemed to be driven largely by CMV exposure. Because the 87-base-pair reads could not distinguish some IMGT-functional V segments, including TRBV6-2 and TRBV6-3, those segments were excluded. A cluster of highly shared sequence variants was judged likely to represent a technical artifact of the sequencing pipeline. In a later analysis, HLA-associated TCR beta chains were found to be more clonally expanded and to have lower generation probabilities than equally common non-associated chains. In a later genetic analysis, fewer N-insertions in productive TCRs were reported among donors in an Asian-associated ancestry cluster than the approximately 670-donor mean. Roughly uniform sequencing depth across donors was assumed in presence/absence analyses, although this assumption may not hold. A later genetic analysis associated a missense DCLRE1C variant with V-gene and J-gene trimming of TCR beta chains, and an independent cohort replicated the association. In vitro tests confirmed that three of the cytomegalovirus-associated TCR beta chains recognize cytomegalovirus antigens.

This receptor was obtained from a man aged 40-50 years in good health and CMV-seropositive. Input material: PBMCs. The chain joins TRBV5-4 to TRBJ2-2; TRBD2 matches 13 bases in the middle. The CDR3 is CASSIGTSGANTGELFF. The sequence in DNA is TGTGCCAGCAGCATCGGGACTAGCGGGGCGAACACCGGGGAGCTGTTTTTT.